This T cell receptor beta chain was sequenced for a study of CD8 T cells in ankylosing spondylitis. Study-level results: Reportedly, significant enrichment of disease-linked clones occurred in matched ankylosing spondylitis synovial fluid. What appeared characteristic of ankylosing spondylitis blood was a TCR beta motif of eight highly homologous variants. CD8+ cells made up the disease-linked clones, which were relatively rare in peripheral blood.

Regarding this clonotype: Its antigen remains unidentified.

The CDR3 runs to 15 residues. Germline values: CDR1 SGHTA, CDR2 FQGNSA. V trimming: 1 base; J trimming: 9 bases; junction bases outside the gene matches: 7. Quantitative 5'-RACE was performed with molecular barcodes, and it yielded the TCR beta libraries. MiXCR, run by TCRdb on the 5' RACE reads, gives a single entry per CDR3 protein. This sample has some 450,000 distinct CDR3 sequences, with over 15% found just once. The sequenced sample consisted of blood, either unsorted or a sorted T cell fraction (not recorded which). The TCR comes from a male donor with ankylosing spondylitis. V gene TRBV7-2 combines with J gene TRBJ2-1, with 9 bases that match TRBD2. The CDR3 DNA sequence: TGTGCCAGCAGCTTAGATTTAGCGGGAGAGTTTGAGCAGTTCTTC. Its protein product is CASSLDLAGEFEQFF.